Shown below are 6 T cell receptor beta chains from a single sample sequenced in a study of control samples from healthy donors and cancer patients (dated by TCRdb to between 2020 and 2021). Libraries were prepared through the immunoSEQ multiplex PCR assay. TCRdb provides this immuneACCESS table in a form limited to in-frame rearrangements. Some clones are lacking; in checked studies, under half of them reflect an unresolved V gene, and why the rest are absent is not known. For this sample the table gives 150,000 to 200,000 clones, of which about 90% were detected only once. The ten largest clones capture just over 1.4% of the sample. The sequenced sample was blood. The receptor set was obtained from a woman aged 45-60 years in good health.

This clone was observed a handful of times. The chain uses TRBV19 and TRBJ1-1; D is unclear. Trimming cost V 7 bases and J 8 bases, with 11 bases left between them. This CDR3 comprises 11 residues. Germline V gene sequence: CDR1 LNHDA, CDR2 SQIVND (reference sequence). The CDR3 protein is CASTMYGEAFF. In DNA form, the CDR3 reads TGTGCCAGTACTATGTACGGAGAAGCTTTCTTT.

This clone is labeled medium-sized. The chain carries TRBV27 and TRBJ1-2, with a weak D call TRBD1 (5 bases). This CDR3 has 16 residues. V lost 5 bases and J lost 1, with 17 bases in between. Germline V gives CDR1 MNHEY, CDR2 SMNVEV (reference sequence). The CDR3 region is CASSQGPGYLNYGYTF. Here the CDR3 DNA reads TGTGCCAGCAGTCAGGGACCGGGATATCTTAACTATGGCTACACCTTC.

This chain joins TRBV3-1 (or the pseudogene TRBV3-2) and TRBJ2-1; D unclear. This CDR3 spans 17 amino acids. Looked up from germline, CDR1 is LGHDT and CDR2 is YNNKEL (reference sequence). Trimming pared 0 bases from V and 1 base from J, leaving 13 bases between. CDR3 DNA sequence: TGTGCCAGCAGCCAAGATCCGGGTATCACTTCCTACAATGAGCAGTTCTTC. Translation gives CASSQDPGITSYNEQFF.

The genes are TRBV7-2 and TRBJ2-1, with 7 nucleotides matching TRBD1. Unmatched junction bases numbered 2, after V lost 5 bases and J lost 1 base. This CDR3 spans 14 amino acids. Looked up from germline, CDR1 is SGHTA and CDR2 is FQGNSA. CDR3 in DNA: TGTGCCAGCAGCCCGGACAGGTCCTACAATGAGCAGTTCTTC. Its translation: CASSPDRSYNEQFF.

The sample holds one count of this clone. The gene calls are TRBV7-2 and TRBJ2-5; D is perhaps TRBD2 (6 bases). The CDR3 is 15 residues long. Germline V gene data show CDR1 as SGHTA and CDR2 as FQGNSA. Trimming removed 1 base at V and 6 bases at J, with 15 bases between. CDR3 region: CASSLEKLAGKTQYF. CDR3 DNA sequence: TGTGCCAGCAGCTTAGAAAAACTAGCTGGGAAGACCCAGTACTTC.

This chain joins TRBV28 and TRBJ1-6, with D unresolved. Trimming removed 6 bases from V and 14 bases from J, with 11 bases in between. The length of the CDR3 is 11 residues. Per the germline V gene, CDR1 is MDHEN and CDR2 is SYDVKM. The CDR3 protein is CASSQNGALHF. The DNA of the CDR3 is TGTGCCAGCAGCCAAAATGGGGCCCTCCACTTT.